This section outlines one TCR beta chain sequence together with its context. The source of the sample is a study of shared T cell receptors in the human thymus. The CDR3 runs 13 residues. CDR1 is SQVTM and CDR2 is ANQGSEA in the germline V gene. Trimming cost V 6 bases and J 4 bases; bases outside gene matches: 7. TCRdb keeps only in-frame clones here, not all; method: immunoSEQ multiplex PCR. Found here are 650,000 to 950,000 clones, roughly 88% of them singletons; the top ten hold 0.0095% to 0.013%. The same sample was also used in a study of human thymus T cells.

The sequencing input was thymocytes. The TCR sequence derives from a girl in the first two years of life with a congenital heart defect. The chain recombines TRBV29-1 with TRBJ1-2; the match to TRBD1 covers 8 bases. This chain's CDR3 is CSVGQGAAYGYTF. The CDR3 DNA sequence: TGCAGCGTCGGACAGGGTGCTGCCTATGGCTACACCTTC.